The 21 T cell receptor beta chains listed next were all sequenced from one sample in a study of long-term antiretroviral therapy in people with HIV. The assay, immunoSEQ v3.0, was run at survey level. The table came from immunoSEQ multiplex PCR; TCRdb's copy has only in-frame clones and leaves some out. In the table there are tens of thousands of clones, about four fifths of which are singletons. The sequencing here drew on unsorted PBMCs, taken 0.4 years after starting antiretroviral therapy. Receptors originate from a man aged 50 to 60 with HIV.

This clone appeared once. The CDR3 protein is CASTQKGYEQYF. For the CDR3, the DNA is TGTGCCAGCACCCAAAAGGGGTACGAGCAGTACTTC. The chain carries TRBV6-6 and TRBJ2-7; possibly TRBD1 for D (5 bases). V lost 7 bases to trimming and J lost 4 bases, with 11 bases between them. Per germline, CDR1 MNHNY and CDR2 SVGAGI (reference sequence). This CDR3 has 12 amino acids.

This clone occurred a few times. The V gene is TRBV7-2, the J gene TRBJ1-2; 8 nucleotides agree with TRBD1. This CDR3 comprises 15 residues. V gave up 2 bases and J gave up 2 bases; unmatched junction bases: 4. Germline CDR1 is SGHTA and CDR2 is FQGNSA. Here the CDR3 DNA reads TGTGCCAGCAGCTTAAGGGCAGGGGGCAACTATGGCTACACCTTC. This sequence encodes CASSLRAGGNYGYTF.

This chain uses TRBV29-1 with TRBJ1-1; D remains ambiguous. The V gene lost 4 bases and the J gene lost 0 bases, with 9 bases spanning the gap. This CDR3 is built from 13 residues. From germline, CDR1 is SQVTM and CDR2 ANQGSEA. The CDR3 DNA sequence: TGCAGCGTTGCCGGGCTAATGAACACTGAAGCTTTCTTT. It translates to CSVAGLMNTEAFF.

This clone came up a few times. V and J are TRBV19 and TRBJ1-1, with TRBD1 as a possible D gene (5 bases). The V gene lost 7 bases and the J gene lost 0 bases, with 21 bases spanning the gap. Germline assignment: CDR1 LNHDA and CDR2 SQIVND (reference sequence). The CDR3 consists of 17 residues. The CDR3 loop is CASTPERGTGMNTEAFF. As DNA, the CDR3 is TGTGCCAGTACCCCCGAGAGGGGCACGGGCATGAACACTGAAGCTTTCTTT.

This clone was seen a single time. The rearrangement joins TRBV2 to TRBJ1-4; D is perhaps TRBD1 (6 bases). The CDR3 length is 18 residues. Trimming took off 7 bases at V and 7 bases at J, with 28 bases between the two ends. Germline lookup yields CDR1 SNHLY and CDR2 FYNNEI. Here the CDR3 DNA reads TGTGCCAGCAAATTAGTTCGCGAAGAAGGGACACGCCGTGAAAAACTGTTTTTT. This encodes CASKLVREEGTRREKLFF.

V is TRBV4-1 and J is TRBJ1-3; D is ambiguous. Germline CDR1 MGHRA, CDR2 YSYEKL. Trimming left V 0 bases short and J 9 bases short, with 15 bases between. This CDR3 comprises 15 residues. CDR3 region: CASSQEGGSRGTIYF. The CDR3 bases are TGCGCCAGCAGCCAAGAAGGAGGGAGCAGAGGCACCATATATTTT.

The sample holds one count of this clone. V and J are TRBV15 and TRBJ2-7; D is unclear. The CDR3 covers 14 residues. Germline V gene sequence: CDR1 LNHNV, CDR2 YYDKDF (reference sequence). V shed 1 base and J shed 2 bases, with 9 bases lying between them. The CDR3 region is CATSRGPAAYEQYF. In DNA form, the CDR3 reads TGTGCCACCAGCAGAGGCCCTGCCGCCTACGAGCAGTACTTC.

This clone is labeled as medium-sized (0.01 to 0.1%). The V gene is TRBV5-5, the J gene TRBJ2-3; D possibly uses TRBD1 or TRBD2 (5 bases each). Trimming removed 4 bases from V and 0 bases from J, with 18 bases in between. CDR1 is SGHKS and CDR2 is YYEKEE in the germline V gene (reference sequence). The CDR3 has 17 residues. The CDR3 nucleotides read TGTGCCAGCAGCGGTCATGCCGGGACGGAAAGCACAGATACGCAGTATTTT. It specifies CASSGHAGTESTDTQYF.

The chain couples TRBV4-3 to TRBJ1-4, with TRBD1 as a possible D gene (6 bases). CDR3 length: 15 amino acids. Germline loops: CDR1 LGHNA, CDR2 YSLEER. The V end lost 0 bases, the J end lost 8 bases, and 13 bases lay between the germline ends. CDR3: CASSQDQGRGEKLFF. DNA for the CDR3: TGCGCCAGCAGCCAAGATCAGGGAAGGGGGGAAAAACTGTTTTTT.

This chain connects TRBV28 to TRBJ1-1, with unresolved D. Trimming left V 2 bases short and J 3 bases short, with 7 bases between. This CDR3 contains 13 residues. CDR1 is MDHEN and CDR2 is SYDVKM in the germline V gene. The CDR3 loop reads CASSLPRDTEAFF. The CDR3 DNA reads as TGTGCCAGCAGTTTACCCCGGGACACTGAAGCTTTCTTT.

The V gene is TRBV28, the J gene TRBJ2-2, with D perhaps matching TRBD1 (6 bases). From germline, CDR1 is MDHEN and CDR2 SYDVKM. Trimming removed 5 bases at V and 8 bases at J, with 9 bases between. The CDR3 is 12 amino acids. In nucleotides, the CDR3 is TGTGCCAGCAGTGTACAGGGAGGGGAGCTGTTTTTT. Translation: CASSVQGGELFF.

The genes are TRBV10-2 and TRBJ1-4; the match to TRBD1 covers 8 bases. Trimming took 2 bases from V and 10 from J; bases not matched to a gene: 9. Per germline, CDR1 WSHSY and CDR2 SAAADI. CDR3 length: 15 amino acids. CDR3 in amino acids: CASSETRQGRGKLFF. The CDR3 DNA reads as TGCGCCAGCAGTGAGACCCGACAGGGGAGGGGAAAACTGTTTTTT.

The chain carries TRBV15 and TRBJ2-1; perhaps D is TRBD1 or TRBD2 (5 bases each). Germline lookup yields CDR1 LNHNV and CDR2 YYDKDF (reference sequence). The V gene lost 6 bases and the J gene lost 1 base, with 22 bases spanning the gap. The CDR3 has 18 amino acids. The CDR3: CATRDTGAPVGSYNEQFF. The CDR3 DNA reads as TGTGCCACCAGGGATACCGGGGCCCCGGTGGGGTCCTACAATGAGCAGTTCTTC.

The chain carries TRBV7-9 and TRBJ2-7, with D tentatively TRBD2 (6 bases). This CDR3 spans 12 amino acids. The V end was cut by 4 bases, the J end by 4 bases, with 8 bases between. Per germline, CDR1 SEHNR and CDR2 FQNEAQ (reference sequence). CDR3 in DNA: TGTGCCAGCAGCTATCGGGGGTACGAGCAGTACTTC. Its translation: CASSYRGYEQYF.

The chain recombines TRBV19 with TRBJ1-1; no clear D. V lost 5 bases, J lost 0 bases, and 4 bases lay in between. The length of the CDR3 is 12 residues. From germline, CDR1 is LNHDA and CDR2 SQIVND (reference sequence). The CDR3 region is CASSAVNTEAFF. Here the CDR3 DNA reads TGTGCCAGTAGTGCGGTGAACACTGAAGCTTTCTTT. Full variable domain (rest looked up from reference TRBV19 and TRBJ1-1): DGGITQSPKYLFRKEGQNVTLSCEQNLNHDAMYWYRQDPGQGLRLIYYSQIVNDFQKGDIAEGYSVSREKKESFPLTVTSAQKNPTAFYLCASSAVNTEAFFGQGTRLTVV.

The chain recombines TRBV6-1 with TRBJ2-3, with D possibly being TRBD2 (5 bases). V lost 5 bases, J lost 3 bases, and 15 bases lay in between. This CDR3 contains 15 residues. The germline CDR1 and CDR2 sequences are MNHNS and SASEGT. The CDR3 DNA reads as TGTGCCAGCAGTCAATACAAGACGGGGACAGATACGCAGTATTTT. It is translated as CASSQYKTGTDTQYF.

This chain links TRBV5-1 with TRBJ2-2, with D uncertain. The CDR3 has 13 amino acids. CDR1 and CDR2 (germline): SGHRS, YFSETQ. Trimming stripped 4 bases from V and 5 bases from J, with 9 bases between. The CDR3 nucleotides are TGCGCCAGCAGCCCGGAGAGGACCGGGGAGCTGTTTTTT. It codes for CASSPERTGELFF.

This clone rates as large. The V and J genes are TRBV7-8 and TRBJ2-1; 7 nucleotides agree with TRBD2. The V and J ends lost 4 bases and 3 bases, in that order; junction bases with no gene match: 6. The germline gives CDR1 SGHVS, CDR2 FQNEAQ. This CDR3 is built from 15 residues. The CDR3 here is CASSSRGGNYNEQFF. Written as DNA, the CDR3 is TGTGCCAGCAGCTCCCGGGGAGGGAACTACAATGAGCAGTTCTTC.

This chain connects TRBV4-3 to TRBJ2-7; TRBD1 might be the D (6 bases). CDR1 is LGHNA, CDR2 YSLEER, per germline. There are 15 residues in the CDR3. V dropped 0 bases and J dropped 1 base, with 10 bases sitting between them. The CDR3 DNA sequence: TGCGCCAGCAGCCAAGAGCGTCAGGGGTCCTACGAGCAGTACTTC. It specifies CASSQERQGSYEQYF.

This clone has only a few counts. One end of the junction does not line up with germline, which may come from a read error. The chain carries TRBV7-7 and TRBJ2-1; D may be TRBD1 (6 bases). The CDR3 covers 15 residues. Germline V CDR1 and CDR2: SSHAT, FNYEAQ (reference sequence). The CDR3 spells CASSPGVRPYNEQFF. For the CDR3, the DNA is TGTGCTAGCAGCCCAGGGGTTAGGCCTTACAATGAGCAGTTCTTC.

The table lists this clone with a few counts. The chain uses TRBV7-6 and TRBJ2-7; weak D call: TRBD2 (6 bases). Trimming removed 6 bases at V and 5 bases at J, with 14 bases between. There are 13 residues in the CDR3. CDR1 is SGHVS and CDR2 is FNYEAQ in the germline V gene. The CDR3 loop is CASRPGLWDEQYF. CDR3 sequence (DNA): TGTGCCAGCAGACCGGGACTGTGGGACGAGCAGTACTTC.